Each of the 18 T cell receptor beta chains below was sequenced from the same sample in a study of blood T cell repertoires in COVID-19. Generated by immunoSEQ multiplex PCR, the TCRdb table keeps only in-frame clones and is missing some. This table holds 50,000 to 65,000 clones, 55% to 75% found once. What was sequenced was peripheral blood. Receptors were obtained from a woman between 65 and 79 years old with COVID-19, enrolled during active disease.

CDR3 DNA: TGTGCCATCGGGAGCGGGGGCCTTGGGAACACCGGGGAGCTGTTTTTT. Protein product: CAIGSGGLGNTGELFF. The chain links TRBV10-3 to TRBJ2-2; 8 nucleotides match TRBD2. Per the germline V gene, CDR1 is ENHRY and CDR2 is SYGVKD. There are 16 residues in the CDR3. V shed 8 bases and J 1 base; nucleotides not matched to a gene: 9.

The V and J genes are TRBV2 and TRBJ1-3, with TRBD1 as a possible D gene (5 bases). Between the trimmed V and J ends, which lost 6 bases and 3 bases, there was a span of 9 bases. The CDR3 is 13 residues long. Germline V lookup: CDR1 SNHLY, CDR2 FYNNEI. CDR3 DNA: TGTGCCAGCAGCAAAGACAGTGGAAACACCATATATTTT. This encodes CASSKDSGNTIYF.

In this sample, this clone turned up a few times. V gene TRBV19 combines with J gene TRBJ1-2; D is unresolved. The CDR3 sequence is 15 residues long. V lost 6 bases and J 5 bases, leaving 19 bases between the germline ends. Germline-derived CDR1 and CDR2 are LNHDA and SQIVND (reference sequence). The CDR3 reads CASSPTVGVGYGYTF. In DNA, the CDR3 is TGTGCCAGTAGCCCCACGGTCGGGGTCGGGTATGGCTACACCTTC.

The V and J genes are TRBV5-5 and TRBJ2-7, with a weak D call TRBD1 (5 bases). The germline V and J ends were trimmed by 4 bases and 6 bases, with 14 bases remaining between them. Germline values: CDR1 SGHKS, CDR2 YYEKEE (reference sequence). The CDR3 runs 13 residues. CDR3 coding DNA: TGTGCCAGCAGCCCCTCGGGCGACAGCGAGCAGTACGTC. Amino acid sequence: CASSPSGDSEQYV.

The CDR3 sequence is CASRLLDLNSPLHF. Here the CDR3 DNA reads TGTGCCAGCCGTCTTCTTGATCTAAATTCACCCCTCCACTTT. The chain recombines TRBV28 with TRBJ1-6, with no clear D. V lost 8 bases, J lost 7 bases, and 15 bases lay in between. This CDR3 has 14 residues. Germline V gene data show CDR1 as MDHEN and CDR2 as SYDVKM.

This sequence joins TRBV29-1 and TRBJ2-6, with 12 bases aligning to TRBD1. The CDR3 is made up of 16 amino acids. The V segment lost 6 bases and the J segment 3 bases; nucleotides outside the gene matches: 6. CDR1 is SQVTM and CDR2 is ANQGSEA in the germline V gene. CDR3 in DNA: TGCAGCGTCGGGACAGGGGGCTTGGTTGGGGCCAACGTCCTGACTTTC. The encoded protein is CSVGTGGLVGANVLTF.

At least ten counts were recorded for this clone. The chain joins TRBV3-1 (or the pseudogene TRBV3-2) to TRBJ2-2, with 9 bases fitting TRBD1. V shed 4 bases, J shed 6 bases, and the junction held 6 bases outside the gene matches. Germline loops: CDR1 LGHDT, CDR2 YNNKEL (reference sequence). The CDR3 has 15 amino acids. The CDR3 here is CASSPLTGGSGELFF. DNA for the CDR3: TGTGCCAGCAGCCCCTTGACAGGGGGGTCCGGGGAGCTGTTTTTT.

The chain recombines TRBV11-2 with TRBJ2-7; TRBD2 is a possible D gene (5 bases). Trimming pared 5 bases from V and 0 bases from J, leaving 20 bases between. From germline, CDR1 is SGHAT and CDR2 FQNNGV. This CDR3 comprises 17 residues. This CDR3 reads CASSLMGGGPSSYEQYF. DNA for the CDR3: TGTGCCAGCAGCCTCATGGGTGGCGGGCCAAGCTCCTACGAGCAGTACTTC.

This clone has a handful of counts. The gene calls are TRBV15 and TRBJ1-6, with TRBD1 as a possible D gene (6 bases). CDR1 is LNHNV, CDR2 YYDKDF, per germline (reference sequence). Deletions cut 0 bases from V and 9 bases from J, with 15 bases between. The CDR3 has 16 residues. CDR3 region: CATSRDETGVGSPLHF. In DNA, the CDR3 is TGTGCCACCAGCAGAGACGAGACAGGCGTTGGTTCACCCCTCCACTTT.

The V call is TRBV23-1, the J call TRBJ1-1; D remains ambiguous. TRBV23-1 is an ORF, with its function uncertain. The CDR3 sequence is 15 residues long. Trimming cost V 3 bases and J 3 bases, with 14 bases left between them. CDR3 residues: CASSQRSSCDTEAFF. Written as DNA, the CDR3 is TGCGCCAGCAGTCAGAGGAGCTCTTGTGACACTGAAGCTTTCTTT.

The rearrangement links TRBV4-2 to TRBJ2-2; D possibly corresponds to TRBD2 (6 bases). V dropped 0 bases and J dropped 0 bases, with 11 bases sitting between them. The CDR3 has 17 residues. Germline-derived CDR1 and CDR2 are LGHNA and YNFKEQ. The CDR3 loop is CASSQDLRGSNTGELFF. The CDR3 coding sequence is TGTGCCAGCAGCCAAGATCTCCGGGGGTCGAACACCGGGGAGCTGTTTTTT.

This chain joins TRBV11-2 and TRBJ1-2; 7 positions agree with TRBD1. Germline V lookup: CDR1 SGHAT, CDR2 FQNNGV. V gave up 1 base and J gave up 12 bases; unmatched junction bases: 8. The CDR3 covers 13 residues. CDR3 in DNA: TGTGCCAGCAGCTTAGCCAGGGGGTTTCGAGACACCTTC. It specifies CASSLARGFRDTF.

V gene TRBV18 combines with J gene TRBJ1-4; D is ambiguous. With 2 bases removed from V and 8 bases from J, the gap between germline ends came to 6 bases. Germline loops: CDR1 KGHSH, CDR2 LQKENI. There are 12 residues in the CDR3. For the CDR3, the DNA is TGTGCCAGCTCACCAAGGAGAGAAAAACTGTTTTTT. Translating it yields CASSPRREKLFF.

This chain uses TRBV11-3 with TRBJ2-1, with 11 bases identical to TRBD2. V was clipped by 6 bases and J by 7 bases; unmatched bases: 5. The germline gives CDR1 SGHNT, CDR2 YENEEA. The CDR3 covers 14 residues. This CDR3 reads CASSGLAGGNEQFF. The CDR3 region has the DNA TGTGCCAGCAGTGGACTAGCGGGCGGGAATGAGCAGTTCTTC.

This chain connects TRBV10-3 to TRBJ1-2; possibly TRBD1 for D (6 bases). The length of the CDR3 is 14 residues. The germline gives CDR1 ENHRY, CDR2 SYGVKD. The V and J ends lost 0 bases and 4 bases respectively, with 9 bases between them. CDR3 in DNA: TGTGCCATCAGTGAGTCACAGGGACCCTATGGCTACACCTTC. Translation: CAISESQGPYGYTF.

The V call is TRBV5-1, the J call TRBJ2-1, with D maybe TRBD1 (6 bases). The CDR3 has 15 residues. Germline V gives CDR1 SGHRS, CDR2 YFSETQ. Deletions cut 0 bases from V and 0 bases from J, with 7 bases between. The CDR3 sequence is CASSLEGGSYNEQFF. The CDR3 nucleotides read TGCGCCAGCAGCTTGGAAGGGGGCTCCTACAATGAGCAGTTCTTC.

This clone showed up just once. The chain employs TRBV4-2 and TRBJ2-5; TRBD2 matches 10 bases. The V gene's germline CDR1 is LGHNA and CDR2 YNFKEQ. The trim removed 4 bases at V and 7 bases at J, leaving 6 bases unmatched. CDR3 length: 14 amino acids. DNA for the CDR3: TGTGCCAGCAGCCTCGGGACTAGCGAGGGGACCCAGTACTTC. This encodes CASSLGTSEGTQYF.

The rearrangement uses TRBV19 and TRBJ2-2; possible D gene TRBD2, 6 bases. The CDR3 loop spans 15 amino acids. The germline CDR1 and CDR2 sequences are LNHDA and SQIVND (reference sequence). Deletions cut 3 bases from V and 5 bases from J, with 13 bases between. CDR3 residues: CASSMVGSRTGELFF. The CDR3 DNA is TGTGCCAGTAGTATGGTCGGGAGTAGAACCGGGGAGCTGTTTTTT.